The entry that follows covers one T cell receptor (beta chain) sequence. This sample was taken from a study of control samples from healthy donors and cancer patients. The V gene's germline CDR1 is SNHLY and CDR2 FYNNEI. Trimming removed 4 bases at V and 1 base at J, with 8 bases between. This CDR3 is 14 amino acids long. Method: immunoSEQ multiplex PCR; TCRdb's copy keeps in-frame clones and lacks some. The sample yields about 120,000 clones, roughly 90% seen once. Material for sequencing was blood. The TCR comes from a man in his forties or fifties in good health. The V and J genes are TRBV2 and TRBJ1-5; D unresolved. CDR3 DNA: TGTGCCAGCAGTGTAACAACAAGCAATCAGCCCCAGCATTTT. Protein sequence: CASSVTTSNQPQHF.